This entry lists 15 T cell receptor beta chains sequenced from one sample in a study of T cells in Graves' hyperthyroidism and ophthalmopathy. RNA transcripts served as the template for amplifying TCR beta CDR3 regions. The HTBI primer set was used in a first-round RT-PCR of the TCR CDR3. TCRdb fed the multiplex PCR reads into MiXCR, producing one record per CDR3 protein. The data show 660,000 or so distinct CDR3 sequences, with roughly 45% seen just once and under 8.5% held by the top ten. Sequenced sample: peripheral blood or thyroid tissue (not recorded which). The receptors were sampled from an adult man with Graves' disease, either hyperthyroidism or ophthalmopathy (not recorded which).

This clonotype was counted between two and nine times. V gene TRBV7-9 combines with J gene TRBJ2-5; 10 nucleotides align to TRBD1. V shed 5 bases and J 2 bases; nucleotides not matched to a gene: 8. Germline V gene sequence: CDR1 SEHNR, CDR2 FQNEAQ (reference sequence). This CDR3 comprises 16 residues. CDR3 in amino acids: CASSAVGDRGQETQYF. The CDR3 DNA follows: TGTGCCAGCAGCGCCGTCGGGGACAGGGGACAAGAGACCCAGTACTTC.

This clonotype was counted once. A read error may account for a junction end that differs from germline. The chain links TRBV5-1 to TRBJ1-2; unclear D gene. CDR3 size: 14 residues. Looked up from germline, CDR1 is SGHRS and CDR2 is YFSETQ. CDR3 sequence: CASSSPTANYGYTF. The CDR3 DNA is TGTGCCAGCAGCTCACCGACGGCGAACTATGGCTACACCTTC.

A note on this clonotype: A junction end diverges from the germline sequence, so it may reflect a read error. This chain joins TRBV12-3 or TRBV12-4 and TRBJ1-1, with 9 bases aligning to TRBD1. The CDR3 has 13 amino acids. CDR3 sequence reads: CASSGTGNAEAFF. The DNA for the CDR3 is TGTGCCAGCAGCGGGACAGGGAACGCTGAAGCTTTCTTT.

This clonotype was recorded a few times. The J gene is TRBJ1-5, the V gene TRBV20-1; 7 nucleotides agree with TRBD1. CDR3 length equals 15 residues. The J segment lost 3 bases and the V segment lost 0 bases, leaving 5 bases of the junction unmatched. CDR1 and CDR2 from the germline V gene are DFQATT and SNEGSKA (reference sequence). The CDR3 spells CSARDKGTVNQPQHF. CDR3 DNA: TGCAGTGCTAGAGATAAGGGGACAGTCAATCAGCCCCAGCATTTT.

In this sample, this clonotype turned up many times. V is TRBV7-3 and J is TRBJ1-2, with TRBD1 matching 7 bases. V shed 5 bases, J shed 4 bases, and the junction held 7 bases outside the gene matches. CDR1 is SGHTA, CDR2 FQGTGA, per germline. The CDR3 extends over 14 amino acids. The CDR3 DNA is TGTGCCAGCAGCCCCGCGGAGGGGGCCTATGGCTACACCTTC. Encoded protein: CASSPAEGAYGYTF.

The J gene is TRBJ1-6, the V gene TRBV25-1; D gene uncertain. From germline, CDR1 is MGHDK and CDR2 SYGVNS. V was clipped by 1 base and J by 17 bases, with 18 bases between them. This CDR3 has 14 amino acids. CDR3 nucleotides: TGTGCCAGCAGTGAATGGCGATCAGGCCTCATGATCCACTTT. Its protein product is CASSEWRSGLMIHF.

This clonotype appeared a few times. This rearrangement joins TRBV7-9 to TRBJ1-5; a possible D gene is TRBD1 (6 bases). CDR1 and CDR2 (germline): SEHNR, FQNEAQ (reference sequence). This CDR3 is built from 16 residues. Trimming removed 1 base from V and 4 bases from J, with 14 bases in between. The CDR3 here is CASSLGSGGTNQPQHF. CDR3 in DNA: TGTGCCAGCAGCTTAGGGTCCGGGGGGACAAATCAGCCCCAGCATTTT.

V usage is TRBV19 and J usage is TRBJ1-2; D is possibly TRBD1 (5 bases). The CDR3 has 14 amino acids. The V gene's germline CDR1 is LNHDA and CDR2 SQIVND (reference sequence). V was pared by 5 bases and J by 2 bases, with 12 bases between. CDR3: CASSRLTGNYGYTF. Written as DNA, the CDR3 is TGTGCCAGTAGTCGGCTAACAGGAAACTATGGCTACACCTTC.

The rearrangement joins TRBV29-1 to TRBJ1-1; no clear D. V was pared by 8 bases and J by 7 bases, with 11 bases between. CDR1 and CDR2 (germline): SQVTM, ANQGSEA. The CDR3 consists of 10 residues. CDR3 in DNA: TGCAGCTTGTTGTCGGGTGAAGCTTTCTTT. Translating gives CSLLSGEAFF. The full variable domain, its missing parts supplied by reference TRBV29-1 and TRBJ1-1, is SAVISQKPSRDICQRGTSLTIQCQVDSQVTMMFWYRQQPGQSLTLIATANQGSEATYESGFVIDKFPISRPNLTFSTLTVSNMSPEDSSIYLCSLLSGEAFFGQGTRLTVV.

This clonotype has more than one count but fewer than ten. This rearrangement joins TRBV14 to TRBJ1-2; D is ambiguous. CDR3 size: 14 residues. Germline values: CDR1 SGHDN, CDR2 FVKESK. Trimming took 1 base from V and 0 from J, leaving 6 bases between them. The CDR3 DNA is TGTGCCAGCAGCCAAGGGTTACCTAACTATGGCTACACCTTC. It encodes CASSQGLPNYGYTF.

The CDR3 loop is CASMMDLGEKLFF. CDR3 coding DNA: TGTGCCAGCATGATGGATCTGGGGGAAAAACTGTTTTTT. The rearrangement uses TRBV6-6 and TRBJ1-4; D remains unclear. The CDR3 runs 13 residues. V was pared by 7 bases and J by 8 bases, with 14 bases between. The germline CDR1 and CDR2 sequences are MNHNY and SVGAGI (reference sequence).

This sequence joins TRBV12-3 or TRBV12-4 and TRBJ1-1; the D gene is possibly TRBD1 (6 bases). The CDR3 has 13 amino acids. The V end lost 5 bases, the J end lost 6 bases, and 13 bases lay between the germline ends. The CDR3 DNA is TGTGCCAGCAGTAACAGGGAGAGGCCTGAAGCTTTCTTT. Its protein product is CASSNRERPEAFF.

The V gene is TRBV7-8, the J gene TRBJ1-2; the match to TRBD1 covers 11 bases. V trimming: 5 bases; J trimming: 5 bases; junction bases outside the gene matches: 10. CDR1 and CDR2 from the germline V gene are SGHVS and FQNEAQ. The CDR3 sequence is 16 residues long. The CDR3 DNA reads TGTGCCAGCAGCCCAGGACAGGGGGCGCCAGGTTATGGCTACACCTTC. Protein sequence: CASSPGQGAPGYGYTF.

The chain joins TRBV20-1 to TRBJ1-5; D is unclear. The CDR3 is 15 amino acids. Trimming stripped 8 bases from V and 0 bases from J, with 17 bases between. Germline-derived CDR1 and CDR2 are DFQATT and SNEGSKA (reference sequence). CDR3 loop: CSTHERSYSNQPQHF. CDR3 sequence (DNA): TGCAGTACCCACGAGAGGTCTTATAGCAATCAGCCCCAGCATTTT.

The rearrangement links TRBV2 to TRBJ1-2; 7 bases are a match to TRBD1. The V gene's germline CDR1 is SNHLY and CDR2 FYNNEI. This CDR3 spans 17 amino acids. The J segment lost 0 bases and the V segment lost 6 bases, leaving 13 bases of the junction unmatched. CDR3 residues: CASSTWDRGPANYGYTF. Written as DNA, the CDR3 is TGTGCCAGCAGCACCTGGGACAGAGGGCCAGCTAACTATGGCTACACCTTC.